This T cell receptor (beta chain) was retrieved from a study of beta chain features in type 1 diabetes. Study-wide context: Patients were similar to healthy donors in age and gender (as well as in cell yields). Study outcomes and limitations: Any HLA effect on TCRB rearrangement was left unresolved by small sub-analyses.

J was trimmed by 3 bases and V by 5 bases; bases with no gene match: 7. Germline V gene sequence: CDR1 SGHTA, CDR2 FQGNSA. The CDR3 totals 14 residues. Sequenced material consisted of expressed TCRB transcripts (all of the isolated RNA was reverse transcribed). Clones were sequenced by immunoSEQ multiplex PCR, and TCRdb holds only the in-frame ones, with some missing. The sample contains under 45,000 clones, roughly 50% of which appear only once. Concerning this clone itself: Its antigen is not identified.

The sequenced sample was stem cell memory CD4+ T cells from blood. The gene calls are TRBV7-2 and TRBJ2-7; 7 nucleotides align to TRBD1. The sequence came from a young woman in good health. The CDR3 sequence: CASSAGQARYEQYF. Written as DNA, the CDR3 is TGTGCCAGCAGCGCCGGACAGGCTCGCTACGAGCAGTACTTC.